Shown below are 18 T cell receptor beta chains from a single sample sequenced in a study of vaccination effects on CD4 cells after COVID-19. These receptors lack a known antigen. Measured with immunoSEQ multiplex PCR; TCRdb has only the in-frame clones, and not every one. The sample records approximately 25,000 clones, 75% to 80% being singletons. ViraFEST used viral peptide pools to expand antigen-specific CD4+ T cells before sequencing. Culture proceeded for approximately nine days, and CD4+ T cells were then isolated. Participants completed two doses of the BNT162b2 or mRNA-1273 vaccine. The specimen comprised CD4+ T cells from PBMCs cultured with SARS-CoV-2 spike peptides, sampled after COVID-19 vaccination. Receptor source: a human donor who received a COVID-19 vaccine. Some clones in this sample may be carry-over from other donors' samples.

J is TRBJ2-2 and V is TRBV7-3; D perhaps matches TRBD1 (5 bases). The germline V gene encodes CDR1 SGHTA and CDR2 FQGTGA. The V and J ends lost 5 bases and 1 base respectively, with 8 bases between them. The CDR3 is made up of 14 amino acids. The CDR3 here is CASSPGKNTGELFF. In DNA form, the CDR3 reads TGTGCCAGCAGCCCAGGGAAGAACACCGGGGAGCTGTTTTTT. Supplemented by reference TRBV7-3 and TRBJ2-2, the full variable domain reads GAGVSQTPSNKVTEKGKYVELRCDPISGHTALYWYRQSLGQGPEFLIYFQGTGAADDSGLPNDRFFAVRPEGSVSTLKIQRTERGDSAVYLCASSPGKNTGELFFGEGSRLTVL.

V usage is TRBV2 and J usage is TRBJ2-7; tentatively, D is TRBD2 (5 bases). V lost 7 bases, J lost 4 bases, and 8 bases lay in between. Germline assignment: CDR1 SNHLY and CDR2 FYNNEI. This CDR3 comprises 11 residues. CDR3 protein: CASTGYYEQYV. DNA of the CDR3: TGTGCCAGCACGGGGTATTACGAGCAGTACGTC.

The gene calls are TRBV11-1 and TRBJ2-1; 11 nucleotides agree with TRBD2. The CDR3 has 16 amino acids. CDR1 and CDR2 from the germline V gene are SGHAT and FQDESV (reference sequence). Trimming at V came to 6 bases and at J to 9 bases, leaving 13 bases not matched to a gene. The CDR3 region is CASRLAVSGGAGEQFF. Written as DNA, the CDR3 is TGTGCCAGCAGGTTGGCGGTTAGCGGGGGGGCAGGTGAGCAGTTCTTC.

The chain links TRBV9 to TRBJ2-1; TRBD1 agrees at 7 bases. V lost 4 bases to trimming and J lost 0 bases; unmatched junction nucleotides: 4. This CDR3 is built from 15 residues. Germline CDR1 is SGDLS and CDR2 is YYNGEE. In DNA, the CDR3 is TGTGCCAGCAGCAAAGGGGGCAGCTCCTACAATGAGCAGTTCTTC. Translating gives CASSKGGSSYNEQFF.

The chain joins TRBV19 to TRBJ1-5, with D hard to call. V was cut by 5 bases and J by 7 bases, with 15 bases left in between. Germline CDR1 is LNHDA and CDR2 is SQIVND (reference sequence). The length of the CDR3 is 14 residues. The CDR3 is CASSGQATWQPQHF. CDR3 bases: TGTGCCAGTAGTGGGCAGGCGACCTGGCAGCCCCAGCATTTT.

The chain combines TRBV6-2 or TRBV6-3 with TRBJ1-5; no firm D call. The CDR3 is 16 amino acids. The V gene's germline CDR1 is MNHEY and CDR2 SVGEGT. Trimming left V 0 bases short and J 1 base short, with 10 bases between. Here the CDR3 DNA reads TGTGCCAGCAGTTACTCCTCCGGACGGAGCAATCAGCCCCAGCATTTT. It yields the protein CASSYSSGRSNQPQHF.

This clone appeared once. The chain has TRBV2 and TRBJ1-1, with no clear D. CDR3 length: 15 residues. With 2 bases removed from V and 1 base from J, the gap between germline ends came to 11 bases. CDR1 and CDR2 (germline): SNHLY, FYNNEI. The chain's CDR3 is CASSEKRRQNTEAFF. For the CDR3, the DNA is TGTGCCAGCAGTGAAAAGAGGAGACAGAACACTGAAGCTTTCTTT.

This sequence joins TRBV7-8 and TRBJ1-1, with D hard to call. Germline V CDR1 and CDR2: SGHVS, FQNEAQ. V was clipped by 6 bases and J by 3 bases, with 17 bases between them. The CDR3 is 15 amino acids. CDR3 nucleotide sequence: TGTGCCAGCAGTTCAACCGGGAGTGGAGACACTGAAGCTTTCTTT. Protein product: CASSSTGSGDTEAFF.

V is TRBV29-1 and J is TRBJ1-2; no reliable D call. The V gene's germline CDR1 is SQVTM and CDR2 ANQGSEA. V was clipped by 4 bases and J by 8 bases, with 14 bases between them. The CDR3 is 12 residues long. The CDR3: CSVVVEGNGYTF. DNA for the CDR3: TGCAGCGTTGTAGTGGAGGGAAACGGCTACACCTTC.

This chain uses TRBV24-1 with TRBJ1-5; D is possibly TRBD1 (6 bases). The CDR3 sequence is 16 residues long. From germline, CDR1 is KGHDR and CDR2 SFDVKD. V lost 4 bases and J lost 0, with 12 bases in between. As DNA, the CDR3 is TGTGCCACCAGTGAAGGGGGGGGCTATAGCAATCAGCCCCAGCATTTT. This translates into CATSEGGGYSNQPQHF.

The V call is TRBV7-8, the J call TRBJ1-5; weak D call: TRBD1 (5 bases). V lost 5 bases to trimming and J lost 6 bases, with 20 bases between them. The germline V gene encodes CDR1 SGHVS and CDR2 FQNEAQ. This CDR3 is built from 16 residues. The CDR3 bases are TGTGCCAGCAGCCTTCGCCTGGACCTTGGGGGTCAGCCCCAGCATTTT. Amino acids: CASSLRLDLGGQPQHF.

This clone was counted once. CDR3 sequence reads: CATSSSRDPGELFF. The CDR3 DNA follows: TGTGCCACCAGCAGCTCCAGGGATCCCGGGGAGCTGTTTTTT. The chain uses TRBV15 and TRBJ2-2; TRBD1 might be the D (5 bases). The CDR3 totals 14 residues. From germline, CDR1 is LNHNV and CDR2 YYDKDF (reference sequence). The V end was cut by 3 bases, the J end by 6 bases, with 11 bases between.

The chain combines TRBV9 with TRBJ2-7, with 7 bases fitting TRBD2. The CDR3 spans 15 residues. J was trimmed by 1 base and V by 0 bases; bases with no gene match: 4. The V gene's germline CDR1 is SGDLS and CDR2 YYNGEE. The CDR3 nucleotides read TGTGCCAGCAGCGTAGGTCCTAGCGGTTCCTACGAGCAGTACTTC. Translating it yields CASSVGPSGSYEQYF.

The chain carries TRBV5-1 and TRBJ2-3, with D perhaps matching TRBD1 (6 bases). CDR1 is SGHRS and CDR2 is YFSETQ in the germline V gene. Trimming shortened V by 5 bases and J by 5 bases, and 18 bases separated the two germline ends. The CDR3 length is 15 residues. In DNA form, the CDR3 reads TGCGCCAGCAGTTATAGTTTGAGGGGGATAGATACGCAGTATTTT. Translated, it gives CASSYSLRGIDTQYF.

The genes are TRBV5-5 and TRBJ2-2, with 7 bases matching TRBD1. This CDR3 is built from 14 residues. The V gene end was trimmed by 2 bases and the J gene end by 5 bases; junction bases not matched to a gene: 3. The V gene's germline CDR1 is SGHKS and CDR2 YYEKEE (reference sequence). CDR3 amino acids: CASSFSGGTGELFF. The CDR3 bases are TGTGCCAGCAGCTTTTCAGGGGGTACCGGGGAGCTGTTTTTT.

The chain recombines TRBV19 with TRBJ2-2; a weak D match, TRBD2 (6 bases). The germline V gene has CDR1 LNHDA and CDR2 SQIVND (reference sequence). The CDR3 extends over 16 amino acids. Trimming took 4 bases from V and 6 from J, leaving 18 bases between them. CDR3 DNA: TGTGCCAGTAGTACATCTAGCGCCACGGAGGCCGGGGAGCTGTTTTTT. It translates to CASSTSSATEAGELFF.

The chain employs TRBV3-1 (or the pseudogene TRBV3-2) and TRBJ1-2; D is unclear. The V gene lost 1 base and the J gene lost 3 bases, with 6 bases spanning the gap. The germline V gene has CDR1 LGHDT and CDR2 YNNKEL (reference sequence). CDR3 length: 13 amino acids. The CDR3 DNA reads as TGTGCCAGCAGCCAAGTTGGGGACTATGGCTACACCTTC. Translation: CASSQVGDYGYTF.

This rearrangement joins TRBV5-1 to TRBJ2-2; D uncertain. Deletions cut 4 bases from V and 6 bases from J, with 7 bases between. Germline V gene lookup returns CDR1 SGHRS and CDR2 YFSETQ. The CDR3 has 12 amino acids. The CDR3 DNA reads TGCGCCAGCAGCGCAATCCCCGGGGAGCTGTTTTTT. As protein: CASSAIPGELFF.